The clone carrying this T cell receptor (beta chain) has only one observation. Peripheral blood mononuclear cells were collected from every patient before and during treatment, yielding between 1 and 8 samples per patient. The data were taken from a study of PD-L1 blockade in urothelial cancer. About the research overall: Researchers found blood samples held a median of 141,255 T cells.

This CDR3 has 13 amino acids. Trimming took off 3 bases at V and 5 bases at J, with 9 bases between the two ends. Germline CDR1 is LNHDA and CDR2 is SQIVND (reference sequence). Method: immunoSEQ multiplex PCR; TCRdb's copy keeps in-frame clones and lacks some. The sample yields 70,000 to 90,000 clones, about 80% seen once. The rearrangement uses TRBV19 and TRBJ2-3; D uncertain. The TCR sequence derives from a man in his 70s with urothelial cancer. The starting material was PBMCs, obtained around atezolizumab (anti-PD-L1) treatment. The CDR3 DNA reads as TGTGCCAGTAGTATCTCACCACAAGATACGCAGTATTTT. Translating it yields CASSISPQDTQYF. Drawing the rest from reference TRBV19 and TRBJ2-3, the complete variable domain is DGGITQSPKYLFRKEGQNVTLSCEQNLNHDAMYWYRQDPGQGLRLIYYSQIVNDFQKGDIAEGYSVSREKKESFPLTVTSAQKNPTAFYLCASSISPQDTQYFGPGTRLTVL.